The rows below give T cell receptor beta chains drawn from one sample of a study of cytomegalovirus exposure and HLA in healthy donors. Clones were sequenced by immunoSEQ multiplex PCR, and TCRdb holds only the in-frame ones, with some missing. The data contain around 94,000 clones, over 65% of them seen just once; the ten biggest clones take up 3% to 5%. Sequenced: PBMCs. The receptors here all came from a man aged 30-40 years in good health and CMV-seronegative. Each CDR3 is given with its conserved first and last residue. Each record gives: V gene, J gene, clone size, D gene, CDR3 protein, CDR3 DNA. D genes are given only for firm matches. The size entry is marked missing in some rows and otherwise reads once, few, many or a size class.

TRBV5-4	TRBJ1-1	NA	NA	CASSLSRVAEAFF	TGTGCCAGCAGCTTGTCGAGGGTGGCTGAAGCTTTCTTT
TRBV28	TRBJ2-2	few	TRBD1	CASSPQGVGTGELFF	TGTGCCAGCAGCCCCCAGGGGGTTGGGACCGGGGAGCTGTTTTTT
TRBV19	TRBJ1-3	few	NA	CASSSRSGAGNTIYF	TGTGCCAGTAGTTCCCGGTCGGGGGCTGGAAACACCATATATTTT
TRBV19	TRBJ2-7	NA	NA	CASSMDRRDNEQYF	TGTGCCAGTAGTATGGATAGGAGGGATAACGAGCAGTACTTC
TRBV6-5	TRBJ1-1	NA	TRBD1	CASSGPQGTEAFF	TGTGCCAGCAGTGGCCCACAGGGGACTGAAGCTTTCTTT
TRBV5-1	TRBJ1-1	few	NA	CASSLARSNTEAFF	TGCGCCAGCAGCTTGGCCAGGTCGAACACTGAAGCTTTCTTT
TRBV5-4	TRBJ2-6	NA	TRBD1	CASSQGQGLGANVLTF	TGTGCCAGCAGCCAAGGACAGGGTTTGGGGGCCAACGTCCTGACTTTC
TRBV29-1	TRBJ2-7	NA	NA	CSVKFGRTYEQYF	TGCAGCGTTAAATTTGGGAGGACCTACGAGCAGTACTTC
TRBV29-1	TRBJ1-6	NA	TRBD1	CSVRTGGNSPLHF	TGCAGCGTTCGGACAGGCGGGAACTCACCCCTCCACTTT
TRBV7-9	TRBJ2-1	NA	TRBD1	CASSFLGQPYNEQFF	TGTGCCAGCAGCTTCTTGGGACAGCCCTACAATGAGCAGTTCTTC